This T cell receptor beta chain was documented in a study of blood T cells in healthy people across ages. General study findings and limits: Age advanced and TCR beta diversity per million T cells fell, roughly linearly. In long-lived donors, naive CD4+ cell counts and diversity exceeded those of aged donors. TCR beta diversity was tightly associated with the proportion of naive T cells.

CDR3 size: 11 residues. Trimming stripped 8 bases from V and 2 bases from J, with 4 bases between. From germline, CDR1 is MNHNY and CDR2 SVGAGI (reference sequence). The authors ran a second PCR of about 7 to 12 cycles using a sample-barcoded 5' primer and a J-beta primer mix. TCRdb itself ran the 5' RACE reads through MiXCR, one entry per CDR3 protein. In the table there are about 1.7 million distinct CDR3 sequences, 28% of which are singletons. Total RNA, at least 5.5 micrograms per sample, came from PBMCs. About this clonotype: Its specificity is unknown.

The source of this sequence is a woman in her thirties in good health. The sequenced material came from blood. The chain couples TRBV6-6 to TRBJ2-1; D is unresolved. CDR3: CASGAYNEQFF. The CDR3 bases are TGTGCCAGCGGGGCCTACAATGAGCAGTTCTTC.